The 18 T cell receptor beta chains given below trace back to one sample, sequenced in a study of beta chain features in type 1 diabetes. The entirety of the isolated RNA underwent reverse transcription, so expressed TCRB transcripts were sequenced. Data came from immunoSEQ multiplex PCR; TCRdb stores just in-frame clones and leaves some out. Of about 320,000 clones listed, 14% were seen once; the top ten hold about 6.7%. The sample consisted of central memory CD4+ T cells from blood. The origin of the receptors is a man aged 25 to 40 in good health.

The chain has TRBV7-8 and TRBJ2-5; 7 bases are a match to TRBD1. V was clipped by 5 bases and J by 1 base; unmatched bases: 10. CDR1 is SGHVS, CDR2 FQNEAQ, per germline. The CDR3 is 16 amino acids. The CDR3 DNA is TGTGCCAGCAGCCCAGCCAGGGGGAGTCGCCAAGAGACCCAGTACTTC. It specifies CASSPARGSRQETQYF.

This sequence joins TRBV7-8 and TRBJ2-1; TRBD2 is a possible D gene (6 bases). Trimming took 4 bases from V and 8 from J, leaving 21 bases between them. From germline, CDR1 is SGHVS and CDR2 FQNEAQ. This CDR3 contains 16 residues. CDR3 sequence reads: CASSSGSGTLPHEQFF. The CDR3 DNA is TGTGCCAGCAGCTCCGGATCCGGGACTTTACCCCATGAGCAGTTCTTC.

This clone was counted a few times. The chain employs TRBV30 and TRBJ2-2; 9 bases map to TRBD1. The V segment lost 4 bases and the J segment 5 bases; nucleotides outside the gene matches: 14. Per the germline V gene, CDR1 is GTSNPN and CDR2 is SVGIG (reference sequence). This CDR3 contains 17 residues. The CDR3: CAWTIGLQGAGTGELFF. The CDR3 DNA follows: TGTGCCTGGACCATTGGGTTACAGGGGGCGGGGACCGGGGAGCTGTTTTTT. The full variable domain, with the rest looked up from reference TRBV30 and TRBJ2-2, is SQTIHQWPATLVQPVGSPLSLECTVEGTSNPNLYWYRQAAGRGLQLLFYSVGIGQISSEVPQNLSASRPQDRQFILSSKKLLLSDSGFYLCAWTIGLQGAGTGELFFGEGSRLTVL.

A few counts support this clone. Germline and junction disagree at one end, which may indicate a read error. The chain combines TRBV29-1 with TRBJ2-7; 8 bases fit TRBD1. CDR3 length: 13 residues. Germline CDR1 is SQVTM and CDR2 is ANQGSEA. CDR3 bases: TGCAGCGTTGGGCAGGGGGCCTCCCACGAGCAGTACTTC. Protein product: CSVGQGASHEQYF.

V usage is TRBV19 and J usage is TRBJ1-2, with D perhaps matching TRBD1 (5 bases). There are 12 residues in the CDR3. The germline V and J ends were trimmed by 5 bases and 11 bases, with 15 bases remaining between them. Germline V lookup: CDR1 LNHDA, CDR2 SQIVND (reference sequence). In DNA, the CDR3 is TGTGCCAGTAGTCCAGGGACGGATGTTTACACCTTC. Translation: CASSPGTDVYTF.

The table lists this clone with many counts. This chain links TRBV6-5 with TRBJ2-7; 9 bases are shared with TRBD2. J gave up 6 bases and V 5 bases, and 5 bases lay outside the gene matches. This CDR3 has 13 residues. The V gene's germline CDR1 is MNHEY and CDR2 SVGAGI. For the CDR3, the DNA is TGTGCCAGCAGTGGACTAGCGAGTAGCGAGCAGTACGTC. Protein sequence: CASSGLASSEQYV.

The chain recombines TRBV2 with TRBJ1-5; 8 nucleotides line up with TRBD1. CDR1 is SNHLY, CDR2 FYNNEI, per germline. V lost 7 bases and J lost 6; bases outside the gene matches: 8. The CDR3 has 14 amino acids. The CDR3 spells CASTGTGGSQPQHF. As DNA, the CDR3 is TGTGCCAGCACCGGGACAGGTGGGTCTCAGCCCCAGCATTTT.

The chain couples TRBV4-3 to TRBJ2-1; 8 bases map to TRBD1. This CDR3 has 18 residues. Per the germline V gene, CDR1 is LGHNA and CDR2 is YSLEER. Trimming cost V 6 bases and J 0 bases; bases outside gene matches: 13. CDR3 nucleotides: TGCGCCAGCAGTAGACAGGGGCCCCGATTTAGCTCCTACAATGAGCAGTTCTTC. Protein: CASSRQGPRFSSYNEQFF.

The sample holds a few counts of this clone. This chain links TRBV30 with TRBJ2-1, with 11 nucleotides matching TRBD2. Unmatched junction bases numbered 4, after V lost 0 bases and J lost 6 bases. Germline-derived CDR1 and CDR2 are GTSNPN and SVGIG (reference sequence). The CDR3 is made up of 15 amino acids. CDR3 in DNA: TGTGCCTGGAGTGTACTAGCGGGAGAAGCCAATGAGCAGTTCTTC. Protein: CAWSVLAGEANEQFF.

This clone appeared a few times. The same CDR3 also results from other DNA sequences found in this sample. The V and J genes are TRBV7-2 and TRBJ1-1, with D uncertain. Germline CDR1 reads SGHTA; CDR2 reads FQGNSA. The CDR3 consists of 13 residues. Trimming pared 1 base from V and 1 base from J, leaving 4 bases between. Here the CDR3 reads CASSLGQNTEAFF. CDR3 sequence (DNA): TGTGCCAGCAGCTTAGGACAGAACACTGAAGCTTTCTTT.

The CDR3 nucleotides are TGTGCCAGCTCGTACGGGAACAATGAAAAACTGTTTTTT. It yields the protein CASSYGNNEKLFF. The chain employs TRBV18 and TRBJ1-4; D unresolved. V lost 6 bases and J lost 5, with 10 bases in between. There are 13 residues in the CDR3. CDR1 is KGHSH, CDR2 LQKENI, per germline.

This clone was recorded a few times. The chain uses TRBV11-2 and TRBJ2-1, with TRBD2 matching over 11 bases. The CDR3 length is 14 residues. The germline V gene has CDR1 SGHAT and CDR2 FQNNGV. V lost 3 bases, J lost 9 bases, and 4 bases stayed unmatched. The CDR3 DNA follows: TGTGCCAGCAGCTTTGGTAGCGGGGGGGTTGAGCAGTTCTTC. Translating gives CASSFGSGGVEQFF.

In its sample, this clone was seen a few times. The V call is TRBV6-6, the J call TRBJ2-7; D remains unclear. The CDR3 spans 12 residues. Trimming cost V 6 bases and J 3 bases, with 9 bases left between them. Germline V gene sequence: CDR1 MNHNY, CDR2 SVGAGI (reference sequence). In DNA, the CDR3 is TGTGCCAGCAGCGGCCTATACTACGAGCAGTACGTC. It translates to CASSGLYYEQYV.

This clone occurred a few times. The chain employs TRBV11-2 and TRBJ2-7, with D perhaps given as TRBD1 or TRBD2 (5 bases each). The CDR3 runs 14 residues. Germline lookup yields CDR1 SGHAT and CDR2 FQNNGV. Trimming cost V 5 bases and J 7 bases, with 18 bases left between them. In DNA form, the CDR3 reads TGTGCCAGCAGCCCCGGGGCTCCCATGTTGGAGCAGTACTTC. This codes for CASSPGAPMLEQYF.

This clone was seen a handful of times. This chain connects TRBV19 to TRBJ1-2; D is unclear. Germline V gene data show CDR1 as LNHDA and CDR2 as SQIVND (reference sequence). The V gene lost 4 bases and the J gene lost 3 bases, with 9 bases spanning the gap. The CDR3 runs 13 residues. CDR3 sequence: CASSNQIDYGYTF. The DNA for the CDR3 is TGTGCCAGTAGTAACCAGATAGACTATGGCTACACCTTC. The whole variable domain, remainder taken from reference TRBV19 and TRBJ1-2, is DGGITQSPKYLFRKEGQNVTLSCEQNLNHDAMYWYRQDPGQGLRLIYYSQIVNDFQKGDIAEGYSVSREKKESFPLTVTSAQKNPTAFYLCASSNQIDYGYTFGSGTRLTVV.

A few counts support this clone. The V call is TRBV6-1, the J call TRBJ2-7, with D possibly matching TRBD1 (5 bases). There are 12 residues in the CDR3. Per germline, CDR1 MNHNS and CDR2 SASEGT. V lost 7 bases, J lost 1 base, and 8 bases lay in between. Here the CDR3 DNA reads TGTGCCAGCACAGGGCTATCCTACGAGCAGTACTTC. As protein: CASTGLSYEQYF.

This clone appeared a few times. The V call is TRBV14, the J call TRBJ1-2; D not certain. V lost 0 bases and J 6 bases, leaving 14 bases between the germline ends. CDR3 length: 15 residues. CDR1 and CDR2 (germline): SGHDN, FVKESK. CDR3 nucleotide sequence: TGTGCCAGCAGCCAAGAACTCCGTCCCAAACATGGCTACACCTTC. As protein: CASSQELRPKHGYTF.

The chain couples TRBV5-1 to TRBJ2-7; tentative D call: TRBD2 (7 bases). Trimming took off 0 bases at V and 4 bases at J, with 11 bases between the two ends. This CDR3 has 14 amino acids. CDR1 is SGHRS, CDR2 YFSETQ, per germline. CDR3 DNA sequence: TGCGCCAGCAGCTTGGAGGGGAGGGGGTACGAGCAGTACGTC. Translated, it gives CASSLEGRGYEQYV.